A selection of T cell receptor beta chains follows, all from one sample in a study of cytomegalovirus exposure and HLA in healthy donors. Only in-frame clones appear in the TCRdb table, and some are missing; sequencing was by immunoSEQ multiplex PCR. The sample contains 150,000 or so clones, around 84% of which appear only once. Sequencing was performed on PBMCs. Every receptor here comes from a human donor in good health. Both conserved end residues are part of each CDR3. The D gene is left open where the match is weak.

TRBV5-1 | NA | CASSLWTADYEQYF
TRBV6-5 | TRBD2 | CASTSGGTSGDTQYF
TRBV15 | NA | CATSRGPGSPEQYF
TRBV2 | NA | CASDRQKYGYTF
TRBV5-6 | NA | CASSAGYGYLEQYF
TRBV19 | TRBD1 | CASSIPGQGTPTYGYTF
TRBV5-8 | TRBD1 | CASSLAGGTATNEKLFF
TRBV19 | NA | CASRGMGGPSYEQYF
TRBV9 | TRBD2 | CASSVGPGTTYEQYF
TRBV27 | NA | CASSYNHRDPGYTF
TRBV7-2 | NA | CASSPQNTGELFF
TRBV9 | NA | CASSVVGSSYGYTF
TRBV5-1 | NA | CASSPGLYEQYF
TRBV4-1 | TRBD2 | CASSHGWLAGAGNQETQYF
TRBV18 | TRBD1 | CASSPGTGGEYEQYF
TRBV30 | NA | CAWEQGLMGREQYF
TRBV7-2 | NA | CASSRTLEVTQYF
TRBV9 | NA | CASSAGIQETQYF
TRBV6-5 | NA | CASRGFDRNYGYTF
TRBV19 | NA | CASMNSNYNEQFF
TRBV29-1 | TRBD1 | CSDLAGGRGGYTF
TRBV5-5 | NA | CASGAGVGTEAFF
TRBV5-6 | NA | CASSLVGGAEQYF
TRBV5-4 | NA | CASSFRGRTLFYGYTF
TRBV15 | NA | CATSNIGLGGGKTLFF
TRBV28 | TRBD2 | CASSLPGASGSRYEQYF
TRBV7-2 | NA | CASSRGGLSANYGYTF
TRBV2 | NA | CASSWTENTEAFF
TRBV19 | NA | CASSISSVTGDAYEQYF
TRBV5-4 | NA | CASSLGNRQPGTEAFF
TRBV7-2 | NA | CASSPGSSTDTQYF
TRBV2 | TRBD2 | CASSVGGSAIQNIQYF
TRBV2 | NA | CASSLQGWSYNEQFF
TRBV11-2 | NA | CASSSKTRDSYNEQFF
TRBV2 | NA | CASSVTDSGNTIYF
TRBV4-3 | NA | CASSQDVGEGEKLFF
TRBV7-9 | NA | CASSSGGEEQFF
TRBV5-1 | TRBD1 | CASSLEGGQGAKGTQYF
TRBV6-6 | TRBD1 | CASRPTGEYTEAFF
TRBV9 | TRBD1 | CASSVGDRVYEQYF
TRBV6-1 | TRBD1 | CASRGTANNEQFF
TRBV28 | NA | CASTLGGANVLTF
TRBV9 | TRBD2 | CASSGTSGRAYNEQFF
TRBV11-1 | TRBD2 | CASSFSGSSYEQYF
TRBV15 | NA | CATSRASRETQYF